The 22 T cell receptor beta chains reported below all come from one sample, sequenced in a study of regulatory T cells in long-lasting Graves disease. The time point is: newly diagnosed GD, antithyroid drugs for less than 3 months. The TCR library was made from RNA that had been extracted from PBMCs in TRIzol. HTBI primers from iRepertoire and Arm-PCR of CDR3 regions yielded the TCR beta libraries. TCRdb re-called the multiplex PCR reads with MiXCR, one entry per CDR3 protein. Among 530,000 or so distinct CDR3 sequences, 13% were seen once, and the ten largest hold 10%. The sample also formed part of further work on T cells in Graves' hyperthyroidism and ophthalmopathy.

This sample comprised peripheral blood mononuclear cells (PBMCs), obtained at new diagnosis, from a patient treated with antithyroid drugs. These receptors were taken from a young man with Graves disease.

This clonotype has a count of ten or more. This chain links TRBV20-1 with TRBJ2-7, with 7 bases fitting TRBD1. Germline loops: CDR1 DFQATT, CDR2 SNEGSKA (reference sequence). V was clipped by 0 bases and J by 0 bases; unmatched bases: 5. The CDR3 runs to 15 residues. This chain's CDR3 is CSARDPGQDSYEQYF. DNA of the CDR3: TGCAGTGCTAGAGACCCAGGACAGGACTCCTACGAGCAGTACTTC.

This clonotype was detected many times. J is TRBJ2-2 and V is TRBV7-9; weak D call: TRBD2 (6 bases). The CDR3 loop spans 15 amino acids. Germline-derived CDR1 and CDR2 are SEHNR and FQNEAQ (reference sequence). Between the trimmed V and J ends, which lost 11 bases and 3 bases, there was a span of 19 bases. Here the CDR3 reads CALRRVAGYTGELFF. CDR3 nucleotide sequence: TGTGCCCTCCGGAGGGTGGCCGGGTACACCGGGGAGCTGTTTTTT.

This clonotype was seen many times. The J gene is TRBJ1-2, the V gene TRBV27; D gene unclear. V was pared by 5 bases and J by 8 bases, with 15 bases between. This CDR3 comprises 13 residues. In germline, CDR1 is MNHEY, CDR2 SMNVEV (reference sequence). For the CDR3, the DNA is TGTGCCAGCAGTACCCTTTTCGGGTACGGCTACACCTTC. It codes for CASSTLFGYGYTF.

The sample holds one count of this clonotype. V usage is TRBV2 and J usage is TRBJ1-1; weak D call: TRBD1 (5 bases). This CDR3 has 14 amino acids. Germline CDR1 and CDR2: SNHLY and FYNNEI. Between the trimmed V and J ends, which lost 3 bases and 8 bases, there was a span of 16 bases. The CDR3 DNA reads TGTGCCAGCAGTGAGGAGGATGGGGACGCCGAAGCTTTCTTT. Its translation is CASSEEDGDAEAFF.

The chain joins TRBV2 to TRBJ2-2; D may be TRBD1 (6 bases). The length of the CDR3 is 14 residues. The germline gives CDR1 SNHLY, CDR2 FYNNEI. Trimming cost V 3 bases and J 6 bases, with 11 bases left between them. CDR3 DNA sequence: TGTGCCAGCAGTGACCCAGGGGCGGCCGGGGAGCTGTTTTTT. Amino acid sequence: CASSDPGAAGELFF.

This clonotype was recorded many times. DNA for the CDR3: TGTGCCAGCAGCCGGACACCGAACACTGAAGCTTTCTTT. This gives the protein CASSRTPNTEAFF. The chain employs TRBV11-3 and TRBJ1-1; tentative D call: TRBD1 (5 bases). The CDR3 sequence is 13 residues long. V was clipped by 5 bases and J by 1 base, with 8 bases between them. In germline, CDR1 is SGHNT, CDR2 YENEEA. Complete variable domain (other parts from reference TRBV11-3 and TRBJ1-1): EAGVVQSPRYKIIEKKQPVAFWCNPISGHNTLYWYLQNLGQGPELLIRYENEEAVDDSQLPKDRFSAERLKGVDSTLKIQPAELGDSAVYLCASSRTPNTEAFFGQGTRLTVV.

The table lists this clonotype with many counts. The chain carries TRBV20-1 and TRBJ1-5; D uncertain. Trimming removed 3 bases from V and 0 bases from J, with 3 bases in between. There are 12 residues in the CDR3. Looked up from germline, CDR1 is DFQATT and CDR2 is SNEGSKA (reference sequence). This chain's CDR3 is CSASPSNQPQHF. The CDR3 bases are TGCAGTGCTAGCCCTAGCAATCAGCCCCAGCATTTT.

The table lists this clonotype with a few counts. The chain uses TRBV20-1 and TRBJ1-5; weak D call: TRBD1 (6 bases). Germline CDR1 reads DFQATT; CDR2 reads SNEGSKA (reference sequence). V was clipped by 3 bases and J by 5 bases, with 14 bases between them. The CDR3 runs 14 residues. The DNA for the CDR3 is TGCAGTGCTAGCCCCGACAGGAGATATCAGCCCCAGCATTTT. Amino acids: CSASPDRRYQPQHF.

This clonotype was seen repeatedly, ten times or more. V usage is TRBV19 and J usage is TRBJ1-5; unclear D gene. The CDR3 covers 14 residues. Germline assignment: CDR1 LNHDA and CDR2 SQIVND (reference sequence). Trimming stripped 0 bases from V and 7 bases from J, with 10 bases between. CDR3 in amino acids: CASSIDGQNQPQHF. Here the CDR3 DNA reads TGTGCCAGTAGTATAGACGGGCAAAACCAGCCCCAGCATTTT.

As for this clonotype: A read error may be the cause here, since a much bigger clone is one base away. The chain recombines TRBV28 with TRBJ2-5; TRBD1 might be the D (6 bases). The CDR3 covers 16 residues. V gave up 2 bases and J gave up 4 bases, with 17 bases separating them. Germline loops: CDR1 MDHEN, CDR2 SYDVKM. In DNA form, the CDR3 reads TGTGCCAGCAGTTTAGGGACGCAAGGGGGTAGAGAGACCCAGTACTTC. This translates into CASSLGTQGGRETQYF. The full variable domain, in which reference TRBV28 and TRBJ2-5 provide the parts outside the CDR3, is DVKVTQSSRYLVKRTGEKVFLECVQDMDHENMFWYRQDPGLGLRLIYFSYDVKMKEKGDIPEGYSVSREKKERFSLILESASTNQTSMYLCASSLGTQGGRETQYFGPGTRLLVL.

This clonotype was counted ten times or more. CDR3 coding DNA: TGCAGCGTTGAAGAGTGGATGCCGGGACTAACTCTCGGGGAGCTGTTTTTT. This sequence encodes CSVEEWMPGLTLGELFF. The V and J genes are TRBV29-1 and TRBJ2-2, with 7 bases that match TRBD2. Trimming took 0 bases from V and 7 from J; bases not matched to a gene: 14. This CDR3 has 17 amino acids. Germline loops: CDR1 SQVTM, CDR2 ANQGSEA.

Many counts were recorded for this clonotype. The chain uses TRBV20-1 and TRBJ2-2, with 8 nucleotides matching TRBD2. The germline gives CDR1 DFQATT, CDR2 SNEGSKA (reference sequence). The CDR3 runs 15 residues. J gave up 3 bases and V 6 bases, and 9 bases lay outside the gene matches. In nucleotides, the CDR3 is TGCAGTGCCCCCGGGACTAGAGGATACACCGGGGAGCTGTTTTTT. Its protein product is CSAPGTRGYTGELFF.

This clonotype came up many times. The chain uses TRBV7-3 and TRBJ1-1, with D unresolved. V dropped 5 bases and J dropped 2 bases, with 15 bases sitting between them. The CDR3 covers 15 residues. Germline values: CDR1 SGHTA, CDR2 FQGTGA. CDR3 DNA: TGTGCCAGCAGCCCCAATCCGGGAACTAACACTGAAGCTTTCTTT. Its translation is CASSPNPGTNTEAFF.

As for this clonotype: This may be a read error: a much more frequent sequence differs by one nucleotide. This CDR3 reads CSRGTSGNREQYF. The CDR3 nucleotides read TGCAGCAGAGGGACTAGCGGGAATAGAGAGCAGTACTTC. J is TRBJ2-5 and V is TRBV20-1; 13 positions match TRBD2. The germline gives CDR1 DFQATT, CDR2 SNEGSKA (reference sequence). The CDR3 runs to 13 residues.

This clonotype was observed at least ten times. This rearrangement joins TRBV7-3 to TRBJ2-1; 9 nucleotides align to TRBD2. The junction had 3 bases not matched to a gene; V was cut back by 4 bases and J by 2 bases. Germline CDR1 SGHTA, CDR2 FQGTGA. CDR3 length: 15 amino acids. CDR3 sequence reads: CASSSTSGTYNEQFF. CDR3 bases: TGTGCCAGCAGCTCGACTAGCGGAACCTACAATGAGCAGTTCTTC.

This chain links TRBV20-1 with TRBJ2-3; no reliable D call. The CDR3 has 15 amino acids. The germline V gene has CDR1 DFQATT and CDR2 SNEGSKA (reference sequence). Trimming removed 3 bases at V and 6 bases at J, with 19 bases between. In DNA, the CDR3 is TGCAGTGCTAGCGGGTCCAAGAAATTCAGGGATACGCAGTATTTT. It is translated as CSASGSKKFRDTQYF.

The rearrangement joins TRBV7-3 to TRBJ2-5, with D possibly TRBD1 on 6 matching bases. CDR3 size: 15 residues. CDR1 and CDR2 from the germline V gene are SGHTA and FQGTGA. With 5 bases removed from V and 1 base from J, the gap between germline ends came to 14 bases. The CDR3 loop is CASSKGDGRQETQYF. DNA for the CDR3: TGTGCCAGCAGCAAGGGGGACGGACGCCAAGAGACCCAGTACTTC.

In this sample, this clonotype turned up many times. This chain connects TRBV7-9 to TRBJ2-3; D gene unclear. V was shortened by 0 bases and J by 4 bases, with 8 bases between the two germline ends. The CDR3 runs 14 residues. CDR1 is SEHNR, CDR2 FQNEAQ, per germline (reference sequence). CDR3 protein: CASSLAGLADTQYF. The CDR3 DNA reads TGTGCCAGCAGCTTAGCGGGATTAGCAGATACGCAGTATTTT.

The table lists this clonotype with a few counts. J is TRBJ1-1 and V is TRBV19; no reliable D call. CDR1 and CDR2 from the germline V gene are LNHDA and SQIVND (reference sequence). V shed 7 bases and J shed 0 bases, with 12 bases lying between them. The CDR3 totals 14 residues. The chain's CDR3 is CASTHKVMNTEAFF. DNA for the CDR3: TGTGCCAGTACCCATAAGGTAATGAACACTGAAGCTTTCTTT.

This chain joins TRBV6-5 and TRBJ2-6; no firm D call. Trimming took off 4 bases at V and 0 bases at J, with 13 bases between the two ends. The CDR3 is made up of 17 amino acids. Germline V lookup: CDR1 MNHEY, CDR2 SVGAGI. The CDR3 coding sequence is TGTGCCAGCAGTTTGGAATATCCCTCCTCTGGGGCCAACGTCCTGACTTTC. Amino acid sequence: CASSLEYPSSGANVLTF.

Note on this clonotype: A much more abundant neighbour one base away suggests this may be a read error. This chain links TRBV13 with TRBJ1-2, with TRBD1 matching 8 bases. The CDR3 has 14 amino acids. CDR1 is PRHDT and CDR2 is FYEKMQ in the germline V gene (reference sequence). Trimming took 0 bases from V and 6 from J; bases not matched to a gene: 3. The CDR3 nucleotides read TGTGCCAGCAGCTTAGGCGGGACAGGCGATGGCTACACCTTC. This codes for CASSLGGTGDGYTF. The full variable domain, completed using reference TRBV13 and TRBJ1-2, is AAGVIQSPRHLIKEKRETATLKCYPIPRHDTVYWYQQGPGQDPQFLISFYEKMQSDKGSIPDRFSAQQFSDYHSELNMSSLELGDSALYFCASSLGGTGDGYTFGSGTRLTVV.

This clonotype has a handful of counts. V and J are TRBV5-4 and TRBJ2-5; D possibly corresponds to TRBD2 (6 bases). The CDR3 has 14 residues. Germline CDR1 reads SGHNT; CDR2 reads YYREEE (reference sequence). V was clipped by 4 bases and J by 1 base, with 11 bases between them. The CDR3 DNA reads TGTGCCAGCAGCACCGGGGGTATCCAAGAGACCCAGTACTTC. As protein: CASSTGGIQETQYF.